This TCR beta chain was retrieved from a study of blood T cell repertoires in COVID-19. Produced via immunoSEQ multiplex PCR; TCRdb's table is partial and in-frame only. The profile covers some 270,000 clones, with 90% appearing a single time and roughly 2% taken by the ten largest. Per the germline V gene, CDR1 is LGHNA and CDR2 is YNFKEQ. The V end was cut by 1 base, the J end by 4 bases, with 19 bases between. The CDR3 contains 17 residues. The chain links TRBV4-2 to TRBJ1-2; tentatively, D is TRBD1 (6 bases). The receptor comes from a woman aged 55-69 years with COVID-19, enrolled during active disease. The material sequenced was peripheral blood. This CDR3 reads CASSQAHLRGIGYGYTF. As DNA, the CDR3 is TGTGCCAGCAGCCAAGCTCACCTCAGGGGTATTGGCTATGGCTACACCTTC.